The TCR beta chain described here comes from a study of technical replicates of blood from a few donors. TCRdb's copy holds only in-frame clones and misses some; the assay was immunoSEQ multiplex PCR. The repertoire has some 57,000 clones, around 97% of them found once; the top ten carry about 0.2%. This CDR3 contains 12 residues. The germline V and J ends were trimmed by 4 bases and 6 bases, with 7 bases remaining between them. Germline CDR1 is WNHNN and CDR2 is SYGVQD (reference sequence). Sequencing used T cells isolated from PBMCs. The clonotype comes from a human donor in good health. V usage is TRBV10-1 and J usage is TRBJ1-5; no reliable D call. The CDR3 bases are TGCGCCAGCAGTGCGGGTAGTCAGCCCCAGCATTTT. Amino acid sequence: CASSAGSQPQHF.